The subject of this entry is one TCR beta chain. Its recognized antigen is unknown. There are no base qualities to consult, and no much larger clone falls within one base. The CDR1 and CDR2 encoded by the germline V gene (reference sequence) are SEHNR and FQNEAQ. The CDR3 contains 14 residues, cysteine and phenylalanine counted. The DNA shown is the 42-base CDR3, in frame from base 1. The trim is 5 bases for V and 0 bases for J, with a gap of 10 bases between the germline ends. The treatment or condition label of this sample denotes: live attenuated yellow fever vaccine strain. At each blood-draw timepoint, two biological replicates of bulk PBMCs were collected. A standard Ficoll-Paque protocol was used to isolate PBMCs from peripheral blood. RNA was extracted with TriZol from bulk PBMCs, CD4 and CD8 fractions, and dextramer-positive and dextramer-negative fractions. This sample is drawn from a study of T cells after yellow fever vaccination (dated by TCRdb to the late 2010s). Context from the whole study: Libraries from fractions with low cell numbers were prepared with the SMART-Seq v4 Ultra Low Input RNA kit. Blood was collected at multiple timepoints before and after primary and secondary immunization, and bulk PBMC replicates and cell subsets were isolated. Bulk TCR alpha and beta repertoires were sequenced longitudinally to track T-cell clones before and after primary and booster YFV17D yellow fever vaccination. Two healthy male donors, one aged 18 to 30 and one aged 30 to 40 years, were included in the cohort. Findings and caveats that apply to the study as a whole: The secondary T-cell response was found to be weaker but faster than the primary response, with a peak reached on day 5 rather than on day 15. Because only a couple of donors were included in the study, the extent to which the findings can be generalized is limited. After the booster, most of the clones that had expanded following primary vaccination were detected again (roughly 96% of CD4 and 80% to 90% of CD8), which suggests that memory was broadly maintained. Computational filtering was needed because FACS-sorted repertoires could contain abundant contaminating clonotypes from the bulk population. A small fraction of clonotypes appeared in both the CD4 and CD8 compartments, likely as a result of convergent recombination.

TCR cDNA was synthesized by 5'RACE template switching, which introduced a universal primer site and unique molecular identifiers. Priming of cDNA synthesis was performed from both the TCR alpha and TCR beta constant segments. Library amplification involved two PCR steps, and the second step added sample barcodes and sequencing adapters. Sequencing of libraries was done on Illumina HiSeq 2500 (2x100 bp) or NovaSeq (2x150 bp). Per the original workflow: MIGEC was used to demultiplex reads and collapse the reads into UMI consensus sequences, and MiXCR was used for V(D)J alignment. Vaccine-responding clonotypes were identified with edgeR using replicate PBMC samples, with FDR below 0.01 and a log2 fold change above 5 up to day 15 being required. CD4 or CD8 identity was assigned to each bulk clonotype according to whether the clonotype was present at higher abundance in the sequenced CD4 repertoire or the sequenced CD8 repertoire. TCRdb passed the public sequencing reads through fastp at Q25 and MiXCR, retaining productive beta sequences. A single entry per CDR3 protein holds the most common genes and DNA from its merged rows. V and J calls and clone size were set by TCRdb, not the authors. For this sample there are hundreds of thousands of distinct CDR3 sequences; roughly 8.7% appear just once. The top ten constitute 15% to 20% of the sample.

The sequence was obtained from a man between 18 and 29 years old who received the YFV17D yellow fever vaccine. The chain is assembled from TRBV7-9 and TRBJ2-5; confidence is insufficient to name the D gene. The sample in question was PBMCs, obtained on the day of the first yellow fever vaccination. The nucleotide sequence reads TGTGCCAGCAGCGCCGGGCTGTACCAAGAGACCCAGTACTTC. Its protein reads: CASSAGLYQETQYF. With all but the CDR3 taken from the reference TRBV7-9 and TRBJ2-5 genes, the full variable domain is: DTGVSQNPRHKITKRGQNVTFRCDPISEHNRLYWYRQTLGQGPEFLTYFQNEAQLEKSRLLSDRFSAERPKGSFSTLEIQRTEQGDSAMYLCASSAGLYQETQYFGPGTRLLVL.